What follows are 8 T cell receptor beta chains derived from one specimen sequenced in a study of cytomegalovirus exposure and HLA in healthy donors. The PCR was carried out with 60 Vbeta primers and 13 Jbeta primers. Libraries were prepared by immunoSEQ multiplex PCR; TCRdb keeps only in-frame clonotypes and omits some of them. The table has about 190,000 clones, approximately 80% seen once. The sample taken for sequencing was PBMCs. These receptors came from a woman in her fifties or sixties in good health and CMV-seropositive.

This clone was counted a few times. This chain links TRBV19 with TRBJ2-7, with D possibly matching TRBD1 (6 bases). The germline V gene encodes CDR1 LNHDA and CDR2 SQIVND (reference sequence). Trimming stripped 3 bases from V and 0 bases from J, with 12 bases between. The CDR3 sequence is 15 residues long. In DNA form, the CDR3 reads TGTGCCAGTAGTATTGCGAGACAGGCCTCCTACGAGCAGTACTTC. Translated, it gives CASSIARQASYEQYF.

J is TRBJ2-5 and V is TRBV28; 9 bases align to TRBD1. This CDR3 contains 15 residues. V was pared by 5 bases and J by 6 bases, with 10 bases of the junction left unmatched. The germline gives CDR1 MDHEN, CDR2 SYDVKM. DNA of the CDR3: TGTGCCAGCAGTCTAGGGGGACAGGGTATACAGACCCAGTACTTC. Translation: CASSLGGQGIQTQYF.

The CDR3 DNA reads TGTGCCAGCAGCTTAGTCCTCGGGACTGAAGCTTTCTTT. Protein product: CASSLVLGTEAFF. The chain joins TRBV11-3 to TRBJ1-1; no clear D. The V end lost 1 base, the J end lost 5 bases, and 8 bases lay between the germline ends. The germline V gene has CDR1 SGHNT and CDR2 YENEEA. The CDR3 length is 13 residues.

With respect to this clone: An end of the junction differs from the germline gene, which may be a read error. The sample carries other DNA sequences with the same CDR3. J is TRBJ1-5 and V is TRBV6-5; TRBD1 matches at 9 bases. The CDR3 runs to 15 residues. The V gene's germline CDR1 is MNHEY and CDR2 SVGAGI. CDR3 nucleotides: TGTGCCAGCAGTCCACCGGGACAGGGCAATCAGCCCCAGCACTTT. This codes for CASSPPGQGNQPQHF.

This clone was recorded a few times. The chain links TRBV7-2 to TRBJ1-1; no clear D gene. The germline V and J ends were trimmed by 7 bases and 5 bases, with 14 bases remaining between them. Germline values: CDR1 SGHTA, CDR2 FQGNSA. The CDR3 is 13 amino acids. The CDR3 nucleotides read TGTGCCAGCATCCTTATGGCTGATACTGAAGCTTTCTTT. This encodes CASILMADTEAFF.

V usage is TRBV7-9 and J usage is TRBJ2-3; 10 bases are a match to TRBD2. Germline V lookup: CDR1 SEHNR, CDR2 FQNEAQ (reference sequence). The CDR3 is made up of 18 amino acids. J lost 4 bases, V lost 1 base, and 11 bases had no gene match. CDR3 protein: CASSLVASGGISPDTQYF. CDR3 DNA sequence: TGTGCCAGCAGCTTAGTGGCTAGCGGGGGCATCTCCCCAGATACGCAGTATTTT.

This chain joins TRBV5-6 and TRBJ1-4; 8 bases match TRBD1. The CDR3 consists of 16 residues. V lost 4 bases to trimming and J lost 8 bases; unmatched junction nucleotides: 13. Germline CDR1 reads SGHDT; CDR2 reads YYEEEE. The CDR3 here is CASSPNPGQAREKLFF. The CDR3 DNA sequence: TGTGCCAGCAGCCCAAACCCGGGACAGGCGCGAGAAAAACTGTTTTTT. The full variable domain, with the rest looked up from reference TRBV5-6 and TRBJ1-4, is DAGVTQSPTHLIKTRGQQVTLRCSPKSGHDTVSWYQQALGQGPQFIFQYYEEEERQRGNFPDRFSGHQFPNYSSELNVNALLLGDSALYLCASSPNPGQAREKLFFGSGTQLSVL.

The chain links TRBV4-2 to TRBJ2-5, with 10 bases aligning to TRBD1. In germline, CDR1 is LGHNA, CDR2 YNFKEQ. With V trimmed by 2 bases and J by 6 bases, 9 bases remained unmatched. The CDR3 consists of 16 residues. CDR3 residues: CASSQIGTGEGKTQYF. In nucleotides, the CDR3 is TGTGCCAGCAGCCAAATCGGGACAGGGGAGGGAAAGACCCAGTACTTC.